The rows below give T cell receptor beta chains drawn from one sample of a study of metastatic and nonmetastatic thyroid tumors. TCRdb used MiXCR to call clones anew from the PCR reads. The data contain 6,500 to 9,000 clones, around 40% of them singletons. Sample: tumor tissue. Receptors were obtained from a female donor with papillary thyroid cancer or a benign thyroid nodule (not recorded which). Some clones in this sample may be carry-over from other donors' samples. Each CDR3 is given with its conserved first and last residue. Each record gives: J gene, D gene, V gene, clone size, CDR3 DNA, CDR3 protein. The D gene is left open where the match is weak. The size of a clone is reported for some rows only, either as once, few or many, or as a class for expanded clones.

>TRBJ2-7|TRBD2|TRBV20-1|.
TGCAGTGCTAGAGTGGCGGGAGGTAATACGTACGAGCAGTACTTC
CSARVAGGNTYEQYF
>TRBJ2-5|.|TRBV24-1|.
TGTGCCACCGGTGGCGCGGGGAAGGGCCAAGAGACCCAGTACTTC
CATGGAGKGQETQYF
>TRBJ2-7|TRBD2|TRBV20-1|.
TGCAGTGCTATGTACGGAACGGGAGGTTCCTACGAGCAGTACTTC
CSAMYGTGGSYEQYF
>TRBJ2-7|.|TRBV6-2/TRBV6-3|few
TGTGCCAGCCTGCGGGGAAGTGGCTACGAGCAGTACTTC
CASLRGSGYEQYF
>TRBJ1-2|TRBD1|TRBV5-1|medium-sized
TGCGCCAGCAGCTCACAGGGGAACTATGGCTACACCTTC
CASSSQGNYGYTF
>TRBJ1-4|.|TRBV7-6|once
TGTGCCAGCAGCTTAGATTCGTCGGTTTACGAAAAACTGTTTTTT
CASSLDSSVYEKLFF
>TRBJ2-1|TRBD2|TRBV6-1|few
TGTGCCAGCAGTTCGGGACTAGCGGGAGGGAATGAGCAGTTCTTC
CASSSGLAGGNEQFF
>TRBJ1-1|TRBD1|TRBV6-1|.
TGTGCCAGCACCGAGAGGCGGGACAGAGCTTTCTTT
CASTERRDRAFF
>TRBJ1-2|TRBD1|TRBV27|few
TGTGCCAGCAGTCTGACAGGGGGCGCTGTCTACACCTTC
CASSLTGGAVYTF
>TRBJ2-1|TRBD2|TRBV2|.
TGTGCCAGCATCCATAGCGGGGGGCACTCCTACAATGAGCAGTTCTTC
CASIHSGGHSYNEQFF
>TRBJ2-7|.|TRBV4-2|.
TGTGCCAGCAGCCAAACCTCCTACGAGCAGTACTTC
CASSQTSYEQYF
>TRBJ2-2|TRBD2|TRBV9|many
TGTGCCAGCAGTAGCGGGAGGGAAAACACCGGGGAGCTGTTTTTT
CASSSGRENTGELFF
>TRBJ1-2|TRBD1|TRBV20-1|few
TGCAGTGCTAGCCGGGACAGGATTAACTATGGCTACACCTTC
CSASRDRINYGYTF
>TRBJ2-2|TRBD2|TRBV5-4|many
TGTGCCAGCAGCTTGGGGGGGACTAGCGGTACAGGGGAGCTGTTTTTT
CASSLGGTSGTGELFF
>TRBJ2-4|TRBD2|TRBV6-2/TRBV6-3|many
TGTGCCAGCAGTTACTCCCAGGTAGTCGAGGCGGGAGGAGGGGACAAAAACATTCAGTACTTC
CASSYSQVVEAGGGDKNIQYF
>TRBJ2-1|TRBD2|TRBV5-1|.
TGCGCCAGCTTAGAACCGGGACTAGGAGTATATGAGCAGTTCTTC
CASLEPGLGVYEQFF
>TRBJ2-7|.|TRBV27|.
TGTGCCAGCAGTTCTTATGGTCACTCCTACGAGCAGTACTTC
CASSSYGHSYEQYF
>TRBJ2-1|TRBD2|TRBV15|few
TGTGCCACCGCATCGGGGCTAGCGGACTACAATGAGCAGTTATTC
CATASGLADYNEQLF
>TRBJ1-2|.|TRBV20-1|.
TGCAGTGCTAGAGATGCAGTCAACTATGGCTACACCTTC
CSARDAVNYGYTF
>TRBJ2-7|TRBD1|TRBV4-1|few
TGCGCCAGCAGCGAGAGATGGCACAGGGGCGCCTACGAGCAGTACTTC
CASSERWHRGAYEQYF